Sequencing of this T cell receptor (beta chain) was carried out in a study of technical replicates of blood from several donors. The method was immunoSEQ multiplex PCR; TCRdb's version includes in-frame clones alone and lacks a portion of them. This repertoire shows about 69,000 clones, over 80% found once; its top ten account for about 4.5%. The ends lost 2 bases at V and 1 base at J; junction bases unmatched: 1. The germline V gene has CDR1 MNHEY and CDR2 SVGAGI. The CDR3 sequence is 14 residues long. The J gene is TRBJ2-7, the V gene TRBV6-5; 8 bases are a match to TRBD2. The TCR originated in a human donor in good health. Some clones in this sample may be carry-over from other donors' samples. Sequenced: PBMCs. CDR3 bases: TGTGCCAGCAGTTACCAGCGGGGGTCCTACGAGCAGTACTTC. It codes for CASSYQRGSYEQYF.